The clone carrying this T cell receptor (beta chain) appeared a few times. Its antigen is not identified. The data were taken from a study of T-cell memory formation after mild COVID-19. About the research overall: The TCR clusters were mostly specific to one donor. Study-wide findings and caveats: Pre-infection memory contained some responding clones, which suggested that cross-reactive memory had joined. Contracting CD8+ clones were enriched in EMRA, CD4+ mainly in CM and EM.

Trimming cost V 5 bases and J 1 base; bases outside gene matches: 5. The CDR3 loop spans 17 amino acids. TCRdb analysed the 5' RACE reads with MiXCR anew, one entry per CDR3 protein. The repertoire holds roughly 52,000 distinct CDR3 sequences, with approximately 7.6% as singletons. The receptor was isolated from a man aged 18 to 29 who had mild COVID-19 (a few samples of this study predate the infection). Cell type and time point are not known. The chain couples TRBV12-3 or TRBV12-4 to TRBJ2-3; 14 bases map to TRBD2. The sample was PBMCs or a T cell subset sorted from them (not recorded which). CDR3 amino acids: CASSLGLAGGGTDTQYF. The CDR3 DNA follows: TGTGCCAGCAGTCTCGGACTAGCGGGGGGCGGCACAGATACGCAGTATTTT.